The sequence of this TCR beta chain was determined in a study of blood T cell repertoires in COVID-19. As for the study in general: Sites in the United States, Italy and Spain provided acute and convalescent COVID-19 samples. T cells, B-cell-depleted T cells, or PBMCs supplied cDNA or gDNA.

Per germline, CDR1 MNHEY and CDR2 SVGAGI. The CDR3 consists of 14 residues. Germline trimming cut 6 bases from V and 0 bases from J; bases unmatched to any gene: 4. Authors' data handling: Researchers report that nucleated cell counts were estimated from reference gene primer amplification. Produced via immunoSEQ multiplex PCR; TCRdb's table is partial and in-frame only. Clonal size and the V and J genes are those of that table, whereas D and trimming came from the DNA. This table holds approximately 170,000 clones, more than 75% found once. The origin of this receptor is a man between 60 and 75 years old with active or convalescent COVID-19. The gene calls are TRBV6-5 and TRBJ2-7, with TRBD1 matching over 8 bases. The sequencing input was peripheral blood. The CDR3 sequence is CASRPGQVSYEQYF. CDR3 sequence (DNA): TGTGCCAGCAGGCCGGGACAGGTCTCCTACGAGCAGTACTTC.